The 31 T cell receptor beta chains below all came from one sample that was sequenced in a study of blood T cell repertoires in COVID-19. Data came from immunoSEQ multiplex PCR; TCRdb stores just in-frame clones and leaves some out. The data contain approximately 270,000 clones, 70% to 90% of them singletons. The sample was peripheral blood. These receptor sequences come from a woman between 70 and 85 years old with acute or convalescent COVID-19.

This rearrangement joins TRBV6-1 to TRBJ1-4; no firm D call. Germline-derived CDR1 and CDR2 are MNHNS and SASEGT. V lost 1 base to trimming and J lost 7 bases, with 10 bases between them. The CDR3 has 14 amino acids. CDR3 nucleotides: TGTGCCAGCAGTGAAGGCGGGTTCGGTGAAAAACTGTTTTTT. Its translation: CASSEGGFGEKLFF.

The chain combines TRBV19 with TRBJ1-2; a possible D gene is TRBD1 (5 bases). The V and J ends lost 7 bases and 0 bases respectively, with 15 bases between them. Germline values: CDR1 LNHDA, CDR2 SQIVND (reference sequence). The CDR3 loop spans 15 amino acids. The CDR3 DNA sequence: TGTGCCAGTACGGAGGGGATAATTCCTAACTATGGCTACACCTTC. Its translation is CASTEGIIPNYGYTF.

CDR3 in DNA: TGTGCCAGCAGCACCCGGGACGGAGGGGACAATGAGCAGTTCTTC. Translating gives CASSTRDGGDNEQFF. The chain joins TRBV7-8 to TRBJ2-1; maybe TRBD2 (6 bases). There are 15 residues in the CDR3. The germline V gene encodes CDR1 SGHVS and CDR2 FQNEAQ. Trimming removed 5 bases from V and 5 bases from J, with 16 bases in between.

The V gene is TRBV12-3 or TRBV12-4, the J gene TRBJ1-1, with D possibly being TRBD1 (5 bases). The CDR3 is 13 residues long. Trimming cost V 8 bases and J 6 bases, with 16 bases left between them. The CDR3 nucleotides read TGTGCCAGCTCGCCCGGGGGTATATCTGAAGCTTTCTTT. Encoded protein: CASSPGGISEAFF.

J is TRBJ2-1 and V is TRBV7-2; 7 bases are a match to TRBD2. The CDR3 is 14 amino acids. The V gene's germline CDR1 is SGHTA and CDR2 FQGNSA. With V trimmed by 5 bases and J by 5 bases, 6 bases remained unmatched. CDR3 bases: TGTGCCAGCAGCCCCGGGACTATTCACAATGAGCAGTTCTTC. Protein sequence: CASSPGTIHNEQFF.

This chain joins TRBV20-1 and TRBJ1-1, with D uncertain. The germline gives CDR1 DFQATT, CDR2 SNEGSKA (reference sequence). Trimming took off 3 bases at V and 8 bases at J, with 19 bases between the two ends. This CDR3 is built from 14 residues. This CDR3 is CSASLRGGDSEAFF. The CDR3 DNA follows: TGCAGTGCTAGTCTTAGAGGTGGAGATAGCGAAGCTTTCTTT.

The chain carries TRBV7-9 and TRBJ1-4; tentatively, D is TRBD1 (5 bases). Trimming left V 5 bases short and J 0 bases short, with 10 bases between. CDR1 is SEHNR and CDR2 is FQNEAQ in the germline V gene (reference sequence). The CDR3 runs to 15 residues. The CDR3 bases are TGTGCCAGCAGCGCGGGGCCTTCAACTAATGAAAAACTGTTTTTT. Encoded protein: CASSAGPSTNEKLFF.

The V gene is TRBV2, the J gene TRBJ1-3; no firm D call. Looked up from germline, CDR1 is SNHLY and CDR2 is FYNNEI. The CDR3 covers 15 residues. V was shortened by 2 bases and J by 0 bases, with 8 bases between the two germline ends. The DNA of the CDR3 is TGTGCCAGCAGTGAATGGGCAGGCTCTGGAAACACCATATATTTT. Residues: CASSEWAGSGNTIYF.

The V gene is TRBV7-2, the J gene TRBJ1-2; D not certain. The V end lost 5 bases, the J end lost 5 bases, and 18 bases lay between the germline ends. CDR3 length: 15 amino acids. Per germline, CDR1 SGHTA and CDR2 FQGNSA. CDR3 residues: CASSPSLQNPYGYTF. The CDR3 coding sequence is TGTGCCAGCAGCCCCTCTTTACAGAACCCTTATGGCTACACCTTC.

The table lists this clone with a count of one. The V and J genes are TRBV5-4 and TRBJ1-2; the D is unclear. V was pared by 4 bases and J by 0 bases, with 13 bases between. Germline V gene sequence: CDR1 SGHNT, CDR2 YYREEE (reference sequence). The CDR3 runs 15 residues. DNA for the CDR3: TGTGCCAGCAGCGCCGGGAGAGTAGCTAACTATGGCTACACCTTC. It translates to CASSAGRVANYGYTF.

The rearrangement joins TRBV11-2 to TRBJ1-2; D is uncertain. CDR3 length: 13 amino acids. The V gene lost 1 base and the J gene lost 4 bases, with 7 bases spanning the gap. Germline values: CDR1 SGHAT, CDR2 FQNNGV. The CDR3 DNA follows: TGTGCCAGCAGCTTAGGGGCTTCCTATGGCTACACCTTC. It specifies CASSLGASYGYTF. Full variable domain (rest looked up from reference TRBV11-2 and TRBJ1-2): EAGVAQSPRYKIIEKRQSVAFWCNPISGHATLYWYQQILGQGPKLLIQFQNNGVVDDSQLPKDRFSAERLKGVDSTLKIQPAKLEDSAVYLCASSLGASYGYTFGSGTRLTVV.

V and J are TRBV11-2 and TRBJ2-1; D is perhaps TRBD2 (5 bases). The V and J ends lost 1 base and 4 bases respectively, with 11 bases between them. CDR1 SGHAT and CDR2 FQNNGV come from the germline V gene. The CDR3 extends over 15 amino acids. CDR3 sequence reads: CASSLVSGVYNEQFF. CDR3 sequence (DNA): TGTGCCAGCAGCTTAGTCTCCGGGGTTTACAATGAGCAGTTCTTC.

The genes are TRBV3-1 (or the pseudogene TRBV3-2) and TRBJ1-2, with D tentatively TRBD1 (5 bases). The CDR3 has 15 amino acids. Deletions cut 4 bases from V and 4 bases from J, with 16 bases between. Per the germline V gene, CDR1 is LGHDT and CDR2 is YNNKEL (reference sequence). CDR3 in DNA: TGTGCCAGCAGCCCGCACCCCAGGGAGGCCTATGGCTACACCTTC. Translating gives CASSPHPREAYGYTF.

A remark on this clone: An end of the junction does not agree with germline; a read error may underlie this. CDR3 nucleotide sequence: TGTGCCAGCAGTTTAGCGGTACCAGGGACCCAGTACTTC. Its protein is CASSLAVPGTQYF. V is TRBV7-9 and J is TRBJ2-5; D might be TRBD2 (6 bases). The CDR3 spans 13 residues. CDR1 and CDR2 (germline): SEHNR, FQNEAQ (reference sequence).

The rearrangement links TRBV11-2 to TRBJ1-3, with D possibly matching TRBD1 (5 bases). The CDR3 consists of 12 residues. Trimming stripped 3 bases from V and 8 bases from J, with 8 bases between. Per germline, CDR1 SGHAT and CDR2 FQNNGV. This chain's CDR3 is CASSFTGDTIYF. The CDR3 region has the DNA TGTGCCAGCAGCTTCACGGGGGACACCATATATTTT.

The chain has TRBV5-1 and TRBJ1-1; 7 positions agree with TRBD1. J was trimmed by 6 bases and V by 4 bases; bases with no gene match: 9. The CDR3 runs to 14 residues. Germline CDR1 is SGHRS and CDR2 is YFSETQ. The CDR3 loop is CASSKGGVGPEAFF. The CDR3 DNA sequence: TGCGCCAGCAGCAAAGGGGGCGTGGGCCCTGAAGCTTTCTTT.

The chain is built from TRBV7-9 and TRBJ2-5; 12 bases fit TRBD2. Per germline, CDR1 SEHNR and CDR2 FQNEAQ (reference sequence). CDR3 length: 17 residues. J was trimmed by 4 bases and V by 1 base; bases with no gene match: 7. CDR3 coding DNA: TGTGCCAGCAGCTTAGGGCCTAGCGGGGGGGCCGGAGAGACCCAGTACTTC. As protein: CASSLGPSGGAGETQYF.

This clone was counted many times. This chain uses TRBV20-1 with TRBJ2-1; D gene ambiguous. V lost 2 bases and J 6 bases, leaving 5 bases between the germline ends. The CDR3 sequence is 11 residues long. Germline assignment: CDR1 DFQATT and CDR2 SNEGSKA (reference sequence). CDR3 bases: TGCAGTGCTAGACGGGTCAATGAGCAGTTCTTC. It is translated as CSARRVNEQFF.

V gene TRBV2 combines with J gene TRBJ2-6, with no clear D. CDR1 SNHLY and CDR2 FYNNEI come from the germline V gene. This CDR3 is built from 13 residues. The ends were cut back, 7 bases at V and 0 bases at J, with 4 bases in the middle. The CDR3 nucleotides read TGTGCCAGCACTCCCTCTGGGGCCAACGTCCTGACTTTC. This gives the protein CASTPSGANVLTF.

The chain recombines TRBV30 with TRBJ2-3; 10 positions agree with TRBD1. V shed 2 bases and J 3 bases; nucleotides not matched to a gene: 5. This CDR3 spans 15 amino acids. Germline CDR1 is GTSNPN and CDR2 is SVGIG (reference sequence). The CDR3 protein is CAWSTGQGWTDTQYF. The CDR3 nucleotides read TGTGCCTGGAGTACGGGACAGGGGTGGACAGATACGCAGTATTTT.

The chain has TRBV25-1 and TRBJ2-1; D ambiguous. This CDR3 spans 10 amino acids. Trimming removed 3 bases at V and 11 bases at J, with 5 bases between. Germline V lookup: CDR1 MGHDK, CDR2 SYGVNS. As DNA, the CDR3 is TGTGCCAGCAGTGATTTTAAGCAGTTCTTC. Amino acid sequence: CASSDFKQFF.

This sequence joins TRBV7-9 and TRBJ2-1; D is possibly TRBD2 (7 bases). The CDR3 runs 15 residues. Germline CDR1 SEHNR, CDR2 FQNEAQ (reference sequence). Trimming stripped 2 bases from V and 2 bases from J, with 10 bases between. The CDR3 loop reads CASSLRGGAYNEQFF. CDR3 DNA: TGTGCCAGCAGCTTAAGGGGGGGCGCCTACAATGAGCAGTTCTTC.

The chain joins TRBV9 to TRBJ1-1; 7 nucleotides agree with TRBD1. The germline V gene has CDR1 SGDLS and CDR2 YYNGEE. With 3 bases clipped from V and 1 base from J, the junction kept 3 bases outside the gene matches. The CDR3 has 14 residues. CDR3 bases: TGTGCCAGCAGCGGAGGGACAGCGAACACTGAAGCTTTCTTT. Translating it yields CASSGGTANTEAFF.

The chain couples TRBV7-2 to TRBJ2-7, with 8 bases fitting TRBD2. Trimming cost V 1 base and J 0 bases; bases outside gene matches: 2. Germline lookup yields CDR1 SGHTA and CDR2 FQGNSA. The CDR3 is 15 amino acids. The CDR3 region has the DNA TGTGCCAGCAGCTTAGGCGGGGGGACCTCCTACGAGCAGTACTTC. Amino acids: CASSLGGGTSYEQYF.

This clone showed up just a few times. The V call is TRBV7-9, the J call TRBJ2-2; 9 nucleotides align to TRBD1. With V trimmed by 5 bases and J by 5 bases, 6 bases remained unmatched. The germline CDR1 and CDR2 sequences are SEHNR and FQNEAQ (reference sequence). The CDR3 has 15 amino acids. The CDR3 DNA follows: TGTGCCAGCAGCCCTACAGGGGGCAGTACCGGGGAGCTGTTTTTT. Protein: CASSPTGGSTGELFF.

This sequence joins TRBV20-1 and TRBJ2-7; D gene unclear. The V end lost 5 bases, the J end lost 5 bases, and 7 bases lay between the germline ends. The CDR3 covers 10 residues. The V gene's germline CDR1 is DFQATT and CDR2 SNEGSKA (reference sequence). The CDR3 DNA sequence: TGCAGTGCTTTGCACAACGAGCAGTACTTC. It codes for CSALHNEQYF.

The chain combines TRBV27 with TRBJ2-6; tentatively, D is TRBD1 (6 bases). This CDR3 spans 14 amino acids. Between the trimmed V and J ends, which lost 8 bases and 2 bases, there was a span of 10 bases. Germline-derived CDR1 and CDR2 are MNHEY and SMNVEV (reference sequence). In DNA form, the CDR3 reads TGTGCCAGCGGTGGGGGCGCTGGGGCCAACGTCCTGACTTTC. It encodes CASGGGAGANVLTF. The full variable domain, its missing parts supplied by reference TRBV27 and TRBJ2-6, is EAQVTQNPRYLITVTGKKLTVTCSQNMNHEYMSWYRQDPGLGLRQIYYSMNVEVTDKGDVPEGYKVSRKEKRNFPLILESPSPNQTSLYFCASGGGAGANVLTFGAGSRLTVL.

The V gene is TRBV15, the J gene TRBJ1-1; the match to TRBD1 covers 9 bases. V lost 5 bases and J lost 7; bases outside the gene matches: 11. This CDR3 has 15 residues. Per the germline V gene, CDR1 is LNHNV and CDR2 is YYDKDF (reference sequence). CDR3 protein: CATSEPGQGTGEAFF. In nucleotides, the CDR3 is TGTGCCACCAGCGAGCCGGGACAGGGAACTGGTGAAGCTTTCTTT.

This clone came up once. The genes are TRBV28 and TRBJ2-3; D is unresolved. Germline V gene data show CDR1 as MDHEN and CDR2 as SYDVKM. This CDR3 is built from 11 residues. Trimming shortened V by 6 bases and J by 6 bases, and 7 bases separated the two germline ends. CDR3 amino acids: CASRGSDTQYF. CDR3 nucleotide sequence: TGTGCCAGCAGGGGCTCGGATACGCAGTATTTT.

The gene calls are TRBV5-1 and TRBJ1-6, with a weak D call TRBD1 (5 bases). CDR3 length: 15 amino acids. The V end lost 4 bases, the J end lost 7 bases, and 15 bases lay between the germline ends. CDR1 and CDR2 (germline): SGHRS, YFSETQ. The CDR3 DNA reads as TGCGCCAGCAGCCTTGGAGGGGCTGGGAATTCACCCCTCCACTTT. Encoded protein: CASSLGGAGNSPLHF.

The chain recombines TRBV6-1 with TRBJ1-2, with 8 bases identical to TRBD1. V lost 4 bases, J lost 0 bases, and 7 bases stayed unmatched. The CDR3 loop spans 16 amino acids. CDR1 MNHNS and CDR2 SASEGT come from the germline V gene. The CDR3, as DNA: TGTGCCAGCAGTGGATTTCAGGGGGCAGCTAACTATGGCTACACCTTC. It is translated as CASSGFQGAANYGYTF.